The clone carrying this TCR beta chain has a single count. V lost 6 bases and J lost 9; bases outside the gene matches: 13. Germline V gives CDR1 MDHEN, CDR2 SYDVKM. This CDR3 contains 14 residues. Only in-frame clones appear in the TCRdb table, and some are missing; sequencing was by immunoSEQ multiplex PCR. The data hold about 300,000 clones, with around 86% observed a single time. These data originate in a study of blood T cell repertoires in COVID-19. The receptor was derived from a woman in her 40s who had recovered from COVID-19. Material for sequencing was PBMCs or T cells enriched from blood (not recorded which). V is TRBV28 and J is TRBJ2-7, with 8 bases aligning to TRBD1. CDR3 loop: CASSAGTGVLGQYF. CDR3 nucleotide sequence: TGTGCCAGCAGCGCCGGGACAGGCGTCCTGGGGCAGTACTTC.